These T cell receptor beta chains were read from a single sample in a study of identical twins. TCRdb ran MiXCR on the 5' RACE reads and lists one entry per CDR3 protein. The data show about 660,000 distinct CDR3 sequences, over 8.5% seen once. These data also featured in a second study, about yellow fever vaccine responses in identical twins.

Sequencing was done on a sample of PBMCs. The receptors come from a woman between 18 and 30 years old in good health. Both conserved end residues are part of each CDR3. D genes are given only for firm matches. Some rows have no size entry. The others give once, few or many, or a class for an expanded clone.

d_call clone_size j_call v_call cdr3_nt cdr3_aa
TRBD2 NA TRBJ2-2 TRBV5-1 TGCGCCAGCAGCTTGGTGCTAGCGGGTAACACCGGGGAGCTGTTTTTT CASSLVLAGNTGELFF
TRBD2 many TRBJ2-7 TRBV12-3/TRBV12-4 TGTGCCAGCAGTCCTGGGAGGGTGCACTACGAGCAGTACTTC CASSPGRVHYEQYF
TRBD1 few TRBJ2-1 TRBV7-9 TGTGCCAGCAGCCCAGAGACGGGACAGGGCCCCAATGAGCAGTTCTTC CASSPETGQGPNEQFF
TRBD1 NA TRBJ2-7 TRBV5-6 TGTGCCAGCAGCCAAAGGACAGGGAGACTCGGCGAGCAGTACTTC CASSQRTGRLGEQYF
TRBD2 many TRBJ2-5 TRBV5-1 TGCGCCAGCAGCTTGGAAGGACTAGCGGTTTCAGAGACCCAGTACTTC CASSLEGLAVSETQYF
TRBD2 many TRBJ2-1 TRBV29-1 TGCAGCGTCGCCGGGACTAGCGGGAGGAGTTACAATGAGCAGTTCTTC CSVAGTSGRSYNEQFF
NA NA TRBJ2-1 TRBV5-1 TGCGCCAGCAGCTTGGGGGCGGGGATCTACAATGAGCAGTTCTTC CASSLGAGIYNEQFF
NA NA TRBJ2-2 TRBV20-1 TGCGCTACTCTTCGGAGCCTGAACACCGGGGAGCTGTTTTTT CATLRSLNTGELFF
NA NA TRBJ2-6 TRBV6-1 TGTGCCAGCAGTCAGCCCACGAGGGGTGGGGCCAACGTCCTGACTTTC CASSQPTRGGANVLTF
NA NA TRBJ2-6 TRBV29-1 TGCAGCGTGCTTTTAGGCTCTGGGGCCAACGTCCTGACTTTC CSVLLGSGANVLTF
TRBD2 many TRBJ2-1 TRBV5-1 TGCGCCAGCAGCGTGATAGCGGGTTCCTACAATGAGCAGTTCTTC CASSVIAGSYNEQFF
NA many TRBJ1-1 TRBV5-1 TGCGCCAGCAGACCCTGGGGTGGGGCTGGCACTGAAGCTTTCTTT CASRPWGGAGTEAFF
TRBD1 NA TRBJ2-6 TRBV5-5 TGTGCCAGCAGCTCGACAGGGGCCTCTGGGGCCAACGTCCTGACTTTC CASSSTGASGANVLTF
TRBD1 many TRBJ1-1 TRBV6-1 TGTGCCAGCAGTCCACAAACAGGGGGCCAGACTGAAGCTTTCTTT CASSPQTGGQTEAFF
NA NA TRBJ2-5 TRBV5-1 TGCGCCAGCAGCGACACACTCGGGGGTGGAGAGACCCAGTACTTC CASSDTLGGGETQYF